The clone carrying this T cell receptor beta chain showed up just once. Its antigen remains unknown. With V trimmed by 5 bases and J by 6 bases, 15 bases remained unmatched. The germline V gene has CDR1 SGHDT and CDR2 YYEEEE. The CDR3 covers 16 residues. The data derive from a study of metastatic and nonmetastatic thyroid tumors. Overall study context: Repertoires were compared across blood and tumor or nodule tissue from malignant and benign thyroid patients. Notes on the study in general: Reportedly, malignant thyroid tumors had significantly higher TCR beta diversity than benign nodules, in blood and tumor.

Not a single patient had been given any form of treatment at any point before undergoing thyroid surgery. As originally analysed: The study built a papillary thyroid cancer distant-metastasis classifier from CDR3 differences across clinicopathological groups. Through MiXCR, TCRdb re-clonotyped the PCR reads. The V and J calls and clone size are TCRdb's, not the authors'. The data show 16,000 or so clones, roughly 24% seen once. The sequencing input was tumor tissue. V and J are TRBV5-6 and TRBJ2-3, with TRBD1 identical over 7 bases. This receptor was obtained from a male donor with papillary thyroid cancer or a benign thyroid nodule (not recorded which). Some clones in this sample may be carry-over from other donors' samples. The CDR3 loop reads CASSHGKGGVEDTQYF. The DNA of the CDR3 is TGTGCCAGCAGTCATGGGAAAGGGGGCGTAGAGGATACGCAGTATTTT.